The 8 T cell receptor beta chains below come from one sample, sequenced in a study of naive and memory T cell subsets. An equimolar mix of two oligonucleotides served as the beta constant-region primer for TRBC1 and TRBC2. Four rounds of PCR amplified the ligated cDNA using nested alpha and beta constant-region primers plus SP2. One entry per CDR3 protein results from TCRdb running MiXCR on the UMI-ligation and nested PCR reads. The sample yields some 82,000 distinct CDR3 sequences, around 9% seen once. The specimen was naive CD8+ T cells from blood. The receptors originated from a human donor in good health.

This clonotype has only a few counts. The rearrangement uses TRBV10-1 and TRBJ2-1; the D gene is possibly TRBD1 (5 bases). Germline V CDR1 and CDR2: WNHNN, SYGVQD (reference sequence). The CDR3 extends over 13 amino acids. V shed 5 bases and J shed 4 bases, with 9 bases lying between them. The CDR3 here is CASSSRTYNEQFF. For the CDR3, the DNA is TGCGCCAGCAGTTCCCGGACATACAATGAGCAGTTCTTC.

The CDR3: CASGISYEQYF. In DNA, the CDR3 is TGTGCCAGCGGGATCTCCTACGAGCAGTACTTC. The chain combines TRBV27 with TRBJ2-7; D is unclear. Between the trimmed V and J ends, which lost 8 bases and 0 bases, there was a span of 5 bases. The CDR3 totals 11 residues. The germline CDR1 and CDR2 sequences are MNHEY and SMNVEV (reference sequence).

The chain has TRBV12-3 or TRBV12-4 and TRBJ2-2; D is unclear. The CDR3 is made up of 13 amino acids. Trimming took off 3 bases at V and 7 bases at J, with 9 bases between the two ends. CDR3 sequence reads: CASSFGLVGELFF. The CDR3 nucleotides read TGTGCCAGCAGTTTTGGGCTAGTCGGGGAGCTGTTTTTT.

This clonotype came up a few times. The J gene is TRBJ2-1, the V gene TRBV11-2; D is uncertain. The CDR3 sequence is 18 residues long. V was cut by 1 base and J by 1 base, with 17 bases left in between. In germline, CDR1 is SGHAT, CDR2 FQNNGV. CDR3 nucleotide sequence: TGTGCCAGCAGCTTAGGCACGATGCAGCGATTATCCTACAATGAGCAGTTCTTC. This gives the protein CASSLGTMQRLSYNEQFF.

The chain couples TRBV6-5 to TRBJ1-1; D is possibly TRBD1 (5 bases). The V gene's germline CDR1 is MNHEY and CDR2 SVGAGI. V was cut by 6 bases and J by 7 bases, with 9 bases left in between. The length of the CDR3 is 11 residues. CDR3 loop: CASRWRGEAFF. CDR3 in DNA: TGTGCCAGCAGGTGGAGGGGTGAAGCTTTCTTT.

This clonotype showed up just a few times. The rearrangement uses TRBV28 and TRBJ2-7; 10 bases agree with TRBD2. This CDR3 has 16 residues. Germline trimming cut 6 bases from V and 2 bases from J; bases unmatched to any gene: 10. Germline CDR1 reads MDHEN; CDR2 reads SYDVKM. Here the CDR3 DNA reads TGTGCCAGCAGCCTGCGGGATGGACTAGCGGCCTACGAGCAGTACTTC. Translating it yields CASSLRDGLAAYEQYF.

This clonotype was seen at least ten times. V usage is TRBV10-3 and J usage is TRBJ2-1, with 10 bases that match TRBD2. V was pared by 7 bases and J by 12 bases, with 18 bases of the junction left unmatched. Germline V lookup: CDR1 ENHRY, CDR2 SYGVKD. The CDR3 has 16 amino acids. Here the CDR3 reads CAITEVRTSGTRGQFF. DNA for the CDR3: TGTGCCATCACAGAAGTTCGGACTAGCGGCACCCGGGGGCAGTTCTTC.

The rearrangement uses TRBV10-3 and TRBJ2-7; 11 positions agree with TRBD1. The J segment lost 5 bases and the V segment lost 8 bases, leaving 5 bases of the junction unmatched. Germline loops: CDR1 ENHRY, CDR2 SYGVKD. The CDR3 spans 13 residues. The CDR3 sequence is CAIPGTGGDEQYF. The CDR3 nucleotides are TGTGCCATCCCTGGGACAGGGGGGGACGAGCAGTACTTC.